The present TCR beta chain was sequenced within a study of shared clonotypes between healthy human individuals. Germline V CDR1 and CDR2: SGHKS, YYEKEE (reference sequence). The CDR3 has 15 amino acids. V shed 6 bases and J 3 bases; nucleotides not matched to a gene: 9. Each donor was a Caucasian adult residing in Nashville, Tennessee. The investigators split CD4+ cells into a CD45RA+ naive subset and a CD45RA-negative memory subset. TCRdb's copy holds only in-frame clones and misses some; the assay was immunoSEQ multiplex PCR. There are approximately 2.1 million clones in the sample; 85% to 95% occur only once, and 0.39% lies in the top ten.

Sample: naive CD4+ T cells from PBMCs. The subset was: CD45RA+ positively selected. The chain has TRBV5-5 and TRBJ1-5; 7 positions match TRBD1. The TCR was taken from a man aged 18 to 29 in good health. Some clones in this sample may be carry-over from other donors' samples. CDR3 sequence (DNA): TGTGCCAGCAACCTTGGACAGGTGATCAATCAGCCCCAGCATTTT. It yields the protein CASNLGQVINQPQHF.